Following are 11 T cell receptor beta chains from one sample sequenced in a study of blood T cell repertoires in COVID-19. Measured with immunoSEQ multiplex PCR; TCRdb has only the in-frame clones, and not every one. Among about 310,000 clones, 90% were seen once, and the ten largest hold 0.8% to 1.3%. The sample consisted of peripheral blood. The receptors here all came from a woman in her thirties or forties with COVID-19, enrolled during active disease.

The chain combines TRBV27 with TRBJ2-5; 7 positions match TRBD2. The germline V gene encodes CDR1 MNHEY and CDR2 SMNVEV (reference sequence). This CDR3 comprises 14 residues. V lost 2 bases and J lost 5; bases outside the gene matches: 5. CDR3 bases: TGTGCCAGCAGTTTAAGCGGGATAACGGAGACCCAGTACTTC. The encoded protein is CASSLSGITETQYF.

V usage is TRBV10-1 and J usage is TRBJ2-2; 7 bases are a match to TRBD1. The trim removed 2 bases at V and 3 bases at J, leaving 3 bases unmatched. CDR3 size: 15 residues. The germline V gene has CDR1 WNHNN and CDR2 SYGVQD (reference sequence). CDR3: CASSEDRAYTGELFF. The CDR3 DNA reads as TGCGCCAGCAGTGAGGACAGGGCTTACACCGGGGAGCTGTTTTTT.

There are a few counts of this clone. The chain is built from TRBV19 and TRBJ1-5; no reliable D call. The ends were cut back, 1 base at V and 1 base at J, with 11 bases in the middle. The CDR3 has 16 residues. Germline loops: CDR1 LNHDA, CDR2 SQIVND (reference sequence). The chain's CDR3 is CASSIVPGSSNQPQHF. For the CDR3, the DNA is TGTGCCAGTAGTATAGTCCCAGGTTCAAGCAATCAGCCCCAGCATTTT. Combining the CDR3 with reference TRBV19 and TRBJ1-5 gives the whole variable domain DGGITQSPKYLFRKEGQNVTLSCEQNLNHDAMYWYRQDPGQGLRLIYYSQIVNDFQKGDIAEGYSVSREKKESFPLTVTSAQKNPTAFYLCASSIVPGSSNQPQHFGDGTRLSIL.

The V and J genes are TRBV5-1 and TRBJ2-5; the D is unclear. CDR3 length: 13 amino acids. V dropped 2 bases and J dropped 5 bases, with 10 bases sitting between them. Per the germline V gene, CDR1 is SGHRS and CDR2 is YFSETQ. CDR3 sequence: CASSFRQAETQYF. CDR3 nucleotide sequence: TGCGCCAGCAGCTTTCGGCAGGCGGAGACCCAGTACTTC.

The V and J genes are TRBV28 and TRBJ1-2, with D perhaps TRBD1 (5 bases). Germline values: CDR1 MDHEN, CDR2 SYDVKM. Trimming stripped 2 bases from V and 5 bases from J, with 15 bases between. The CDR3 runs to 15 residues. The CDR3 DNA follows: TGTGCCAGCAGTTTAGGTGGAGGGGAGGAGTATGGCTACACCTTC. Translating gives CASSLGGGEEYGYTF.

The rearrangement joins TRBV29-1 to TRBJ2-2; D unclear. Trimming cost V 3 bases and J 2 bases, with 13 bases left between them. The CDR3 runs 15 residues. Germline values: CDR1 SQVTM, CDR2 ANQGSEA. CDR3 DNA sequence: TGCAGCGTTGAGAAGGTCAGGCCAAACACCGGGGAGCTGTTTTTT. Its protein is CSVEKVRPNTGELFF.

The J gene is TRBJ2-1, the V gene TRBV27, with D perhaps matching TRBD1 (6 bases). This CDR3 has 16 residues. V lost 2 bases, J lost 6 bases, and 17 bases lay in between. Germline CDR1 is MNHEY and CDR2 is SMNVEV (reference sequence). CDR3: CASSLPPTGTSNEQFF. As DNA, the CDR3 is TGTGCCAGCAGTTTACCCCCAACCGGGACATCCAATGAGCAGTTCTTC.

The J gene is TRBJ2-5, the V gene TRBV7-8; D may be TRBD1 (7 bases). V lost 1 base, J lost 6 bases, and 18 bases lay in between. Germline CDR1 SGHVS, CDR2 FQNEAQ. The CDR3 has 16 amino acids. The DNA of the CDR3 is TGTGCCAGCAGCTTAGGAGGGCAGGGGGGAGGAAAGACCCAGTACTTC. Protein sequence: CASSLGGQGGGKTQYF.

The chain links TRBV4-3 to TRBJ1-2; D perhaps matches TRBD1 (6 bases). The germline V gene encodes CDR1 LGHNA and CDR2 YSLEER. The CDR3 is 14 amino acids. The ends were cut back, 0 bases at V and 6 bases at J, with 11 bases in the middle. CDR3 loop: CASSQEGASNGYTF. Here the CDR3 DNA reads TGCGCCAGCAGCCAAGAGGGGGCATCTAATGGCTACACCTTC.

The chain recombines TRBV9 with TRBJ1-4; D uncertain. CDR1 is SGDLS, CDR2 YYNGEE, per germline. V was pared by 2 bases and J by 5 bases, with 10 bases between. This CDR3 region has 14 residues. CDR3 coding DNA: TGTGCCAGCAGCGTGGGTGGCGGGAATGAAAAACTGTTTTTT. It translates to CASSVGGGNEKLFF. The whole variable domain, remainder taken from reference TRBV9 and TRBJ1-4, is DSGVTQTPKHLITATGQRVTLRCSPRSGDLSVYWYQQSLDQGLQFLIQYYNGEERAKGNILERFSAQQFPDLHSELNLSSLELGDSALYFCASSVGGGNEKLFFGSGTQLSVL.

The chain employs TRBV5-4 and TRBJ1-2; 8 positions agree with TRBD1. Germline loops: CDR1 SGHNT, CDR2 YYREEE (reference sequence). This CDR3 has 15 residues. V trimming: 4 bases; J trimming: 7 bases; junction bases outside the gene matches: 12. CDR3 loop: CASSPPGQAGGGYTF. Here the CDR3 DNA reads TGTGCCAGCAGCCCCCCGGGACAGGCAGGAGGTGGCTACACCTTC. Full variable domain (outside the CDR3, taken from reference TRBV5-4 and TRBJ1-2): ETGVTQSPTHLIKTRGQQVTLRCSSQSGHNTVSWYQQALGQGPQFIFQYYREEENGRGNFPPRFSGLQFPNYSSELNVNALELDDSALYLCASSPPGQAGGGYTFGSGTRLTVV.